This TCR beta chain was retrieved from a study of OX40 agonist ivuxolimab in advanced cancers. Study-wide context: The costimulatory receptor OX40 (CD134) was targeted by ivuxolimab, a fully human IgG2 agonistic monoclonal antibody. Intravenous ivuxolimab was administered to patients every 2 weeks at six dose levels: 0.01, 0.1, 0.3, 1.5, 3 and 10 mg/kg. Of the approximately 50 dose-escalation patients, hepatocellular carcinoma was present in about 20, melanoma in around 15, renal cell carcinoma in 9 and head and neck cancer in 9. In the dose-escalation cohort, approximately 82% of patients were male, and the mean age was roughly 60 years, with a range of about 23 to 85. Prior anti-PD-1, anti-PD-L1 or anti-CTLA-4 therapy was permitted, and approximately 39% of dose-escalation patients had received checkpoint inhibitors. Partial responses occurred in three dose-escalation patients: two with cutaneous melanoma and one with hepatocellular carcinoma. The purpose of peripheral TCRbeta sequencing was to test whether ivuxolimab changed TCR sequence diversity and led to clonal T-cell expansion. The paper reports the monotherapy dose-escalation portion (N of about 52 patients) of the phase I ivuxolimab trial. The study at large found these results: The antigen specificity of the peripheral T cells that underwent clonal expansion was not determined. Low levels of normalized T-cell clonal expansion were also seen in some patients who did not respond. After ivuxolimab, expanded clones were on average more numerous among CD8+ T cells than among CD4+ T cells. Clonal expansion of both CD4+ and CD8+ blood T cells was observed from baseline to week 6 at doses 0.1 to 3.0 mg/kg. In the 0.1-3.0 mg/kg groups, partial responders were among the patients with the lowest normalized peripheral clonal expansion, particularly in CD8+ T cells.

Patients with a history of autoimmune disease or receiving systemic immunosuppression were excluded from the trial. Peripheral blood for TCR sequencing was collected from all dose cohorts at baseline, on cycle 4 day 1, and on cycle 7 day 1. Samples were obtained from an open-label, multicenter, first-in-human phase I dose-escalation trial of ivuxolimab. Adults with locally advanced or metastatic melanoma, renal cell, hepatocellular, or head and neck squamous cell carcinoma were enrolled in the trial. CD4+ and CD8+ T cells were sorted separately from peripheral blood before TCR sequencing. Genomic DNA was extracted from sorted cells for sequencing of the TCRbeta CDR3 region. TCRbeta CDR3 regions were sequenced using the immunoSEQ Assay. In TCRdb, the immuneACCESS table is reduced to in-frame sequences with V and J assigned. These tables do not hold every clone; where another copy was compared, an unresolved V gene accounts for under half, and the others remain unexplained. The sample table shows approximately 91,000 clones, and around 87% are seen once. Jointly, the top ten make up 4.5% to 5.5% of the sample.

This clone was picked up one time. No antigen is known for it. Nothing much larger sits one base from this clone, and base qualities are not available. For CDR1 and CDR2, the germline V gene (reference sequence) lists SEHNR and FQNEAQ. V loses 3 bases at its end and J loses 11 bases; junction bases beyond the gene matches: 7. Measured from the cysteine to the phenylalanine, the CDR3 is 13 residues long. Only the CDR3 portion is preserved as DNA: 39 bases, with reading frame beginning at the first base. The specimen was CD4+ or CD8+ T cells sorted from blood, collected in a trial of the OX40 agonist ivuxolimab. This receptor was taken from an adult with an advanced solid tumor such as melanoma, head and neck, liver or kidney cancer. The chain is encoded by TRBV7-9 joined to TRBJ2-1, with 7 middle bases fitting TRBD1. The CDR3 reads CASSFLQGTKQFF. The DNA is as follows: TGTGCCAGCAGCTTTCTACAGGGGACGAAGCAGTTCTTC.